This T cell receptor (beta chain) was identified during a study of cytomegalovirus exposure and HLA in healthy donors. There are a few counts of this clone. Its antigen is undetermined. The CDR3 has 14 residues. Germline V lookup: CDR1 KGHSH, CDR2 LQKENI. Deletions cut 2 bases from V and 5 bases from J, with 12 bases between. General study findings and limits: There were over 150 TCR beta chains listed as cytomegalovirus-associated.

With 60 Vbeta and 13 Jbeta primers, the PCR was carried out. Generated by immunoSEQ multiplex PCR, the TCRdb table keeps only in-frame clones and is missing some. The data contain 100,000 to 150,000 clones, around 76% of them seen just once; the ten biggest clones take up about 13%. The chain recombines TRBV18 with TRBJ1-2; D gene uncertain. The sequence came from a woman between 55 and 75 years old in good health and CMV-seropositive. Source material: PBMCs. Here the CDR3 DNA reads TGTGCCAGCTCACCAGAAGGAGACCGTTATGGCTACACCTTC. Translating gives CASSPEGDRYGYTF.